These T cell receptor beta chains were read from a single sample in a study of T cells in Graves' hyperthyroidism and ophthalmopathy. TCRdb fed the multiplex PCR reads into MiXCR, producing one record per CDR3 protein. The data show about 280,000 distinct CDR3 sequences, with around 25% seen just once and 20% to 30% held by the top ten. Sequencing used blood. The receptor source for this set is a middle-aged man with Graves' hyperthyroidism that later progressed to Graves' ophthalmopathy. CDR3s include the opening cysteine and the closing phenylalanine or tryptophan. D genes are given only for firm matches. Not all rows give a size; the values are once, few, many and, for expanded clones, a class.

abundance: many
j_gene: TRBJ2-5
v_gene: TRBV6-5
len: 15
d_gene: TRBD1
CDR3nt: TGTGCCAGCAGTTACTCGTTTAACAGGGGAGAGACCCAGTACTTC
CDR3aa: CASSYSFNRGETQYF

abundance: many
j_gene: TRBJ2-2
v_gene: TRBV29-1
len: 12
d_gene: .
CDR3nt: TGCAGCGTTGAAGCGGGGACCGGGGAGCTGTTTTTT
CDR3aa: CSVEAGTGELFF

abundance: .
j_gene: TRBJ1-1
v_gene: TRBV7-2
len: 13
d_gene: .
CDR3nt: TGTGCCAGCAGCTTACCCCCTAGCGCTGAAGCTTTCTTT
CDR3aa: CASSLPPSAEAFF

abundance: many
j_gene: TRBJ1-2
v_gene: TRBV15
len: 15
d_gene: .
CDR3nt: TGTGCCACCAGCACCTTCCGGGGGGGGAACTATGGCTACACCTTC
CDR3aa: CATSTFRGGNYGYTF

abundance: many
j_gene: TRBJ1-5
v_gene: TRBV30
len: 15
d_gene: TRBD1
CDR3nt: TGTGCCTGGAGTGTACGCAGGGGGCCCAATCAGCCCCAGCATTTT
CDR3aa: CAWSVRRGPNQPQHF

abundance: .
j_gene: TRBJ2-2
v_gene: TRBV7-8
len: 16
d_gene: TRBD2
CDR3nt: TGTGCCAGCAGCTCCCACGGCGGGAGGGCCGACGGGGAGCTGTTTTTT
CDR3aa: CASSSHGGRADGELFF

abundance: .
j_gene: TRBJ1-1
v_gene: TRBV12-3/TRBV12-4
len: 13
d_gene: .
CDR3nt: TGTGCCAGCAGGATAAGAGTTGACGCTGAAGCTTTCTTT
CDR3aa: CASRIRVDAEAFF

abundance: many
j_gene: TRBJ1-5
v_gene: TRBV7-8
len: 14
d_gene: .
CDR3nt: TGTGCCAGCAGCTTAGAAGGGGAAGCTCAGCCCCAGCATTTT
CDR3aa: CASSLEGEAQPQHF

abundance: many
j_gene: TRBJ2-5
v_gene: TRBV5-1
len: 17
d_gene: TRBD2
CDR3nt: TGCGCCAGCAAAACTGGAGCGGGAGGGCGCTGGCAAGAGACCCAGTACTTC
CDR3aa: CASKTGAGGRWQETQYF

abundance: many
j_gene: TRBJ1-3
v_gene: TRBV9
len: 16
d_gene: .
CDR3nt: TGTGCCAGCAGCGTAGAAGGACAGAGCTCTGGAAACACCATATATTTT
CDR3aa: CASSVEGQSSGNTIYF

abundance: .
j_gene: TRBJ2-2
v_gene: TRBV12-3/TRBV12-4
len: 12
d_gene: .
CDR3nt: TGTGCCAGCAGTTACCAAGCCGGGGAGCTGTTTTTT
CDR3aa: CASSYQAGELFF

abundance: few
j_gene: TRBJ2-7
v_gene: TRBV2
len: 14
d_gene: TRBD1
CDR3nt: TGTGCCAGCCGCCCCACCGGGACAGTCTACGAGCAGTACTTC
CDR3aa: CASRPTGTVYEQYF

abundance: few
j_gene: TRBJ1-6
v_gene: TRBV6-1
len: 18
d_gene: .
CDR3nt: TGTGCCAGCAGTGAATTGCCTCCCGGGACTGCTTATAATTCACCCCTCCACTTT
CDR3aa: CASSELPPGTAYNSPLHF

abundance: .
j_gene: TRBJ1-2
v_gene: TRBV24-1
len: 12
d_gene: .
CDR3nt: TGTGCCACCAGTGATTCTGGACAGTTCTACACCTTC
CDR3aa: CATSDSGQFYTF

abundance: .
j_gene: TRBJ2-7
v_gene: TRBV7-8
len: 13
d_gene: .
CDR3nt: TGTGCCAGCACGTCGGGAAGCGGCTACGAGCAGTACTTC
CDR3aa: CASTSGSGYEQYF

abundance: many
j_gene: TRBJ2-2
v_gene: TRBV2
len: 16
d_gene: .
CDR3nt: TGTGCCAGCAGTGAATTGGGGGCCAAGAACACCGGGGAGCTGTTTTTT
CDR3aa: CASSELGAKNTGELFF

abundance: .
j_gene: TRBJ1-1
v_gene: TRBV6-1
len: 15
d_gene: .
CDR3nt: TGTGCCAGCAGTCGCAGACGGAACTTAGGGTCTGAAGCTTTCTTT
CDR3aa: CASSRRRNLGSEAFF

abundance: few
j_gene: TRBJ1-1
v_gene: TRBV27
len: 17
d_gene: .
CDR3nt: TGTGCCAGCAGGCCTTACAGGGACTATCGGATGAACACTGAAGCTTTCTTT
CDR3aa: CASRPYRDYRMNTEAFF

abundance: once
j_gene: TRBJ1-1
v_gene: TRBV11-1
len: 15
d_gene: .
CDR3nt: TGTGCCAGCAGCTTGAATCCAGGGATCGGAACTGAAGCTTTCTTT
CDR3aa: CASSLNPGIGTEAFF

abundance: many
j_gene: TRBJ1-1
v_gene: TRBV11-3
len: 17
d_gene: .
CDR3nt: TGTGCCAGCAGCTTAATTTTCCGAGACGGCATGAACACTGAAGCTTTCTTT
CDR3aa: CASSLIFRDGMNTEAFF

abundance: many
j_gene: TRBJ1-2
v_gene: TRBV18
len: 15
d_gene: TRBD1
CDR3nt: TGTGCCAGCTCACCCCCGAGCAGGGGGCTCTATGGCTACACCTTC
CDR3aa: CASSPPSRGLYGYTF

abundance: many
j_gene: TRBJ1-1
v_gene: TRBV12-3/TRBV12-4
len: 14
d_gene: .
CDR3nt: TGTGCCAGCAGTACAACGGCCCTAAACACTGAAGCTTTCTTT
CDR3aa: CASSTTALNTEAFF

abundance: many
j_gene: TRBJ1-1
v_gene: TRBV11-2
len: 12
d_gene: .
CDR3nt: TGTGCCAGCAGCTTAGCCCACCCTGAAGCTTTCTTT
CDR3aa: CASSLAHPEAFF

abundance: many
j_gene: TRBJ1-2
v_gene: TRBV5-1
len: 17
d_gene: .
CDR3nt: TGCGCCAGCAGCTTGGCCGGATACAAGAGTCTCAACTATGGCTACACCTTC
CDR3aa: CASSLAGYKSLNYGYTF

abundance: many
j_gene: TRBJ2-7
v_gene: TRBV20-1
len: 13
d_gene: TRBD1
CDR3nt: TGCAGTGCTAGGGGGACAGCCGTCTACGAGCAGTACTTC
CDR3aa: CSARGTAVYEQYF

abundance: many
j_gene: TRBJ1-1
v_gene: TRBV29-1
len: 14
d_gene: .
CDR3nt: TGCAGCGTTGTCCAAAAACAGCCTGCGACTGAAGCTTTCTTT
CDR3aa: CSVVQKQPATEAFF

abundance: few
j_gene: TRBJ1-1
v_gene: TRBV20-1
len: 13
d_gene: .
CDR3nt: TGCAGTGCTAGAGCAGGGCTAAGCACTGAAGCTTTCTTT
CDR3aa: CSARAGLSTEAFF

abundance: many
j_gene: TRBJ2-7
v_gene: TRBV20-1
len: 12
d_gene: TRBD2
CDR3nt: TGCAGTGCTATGCGGGAGCGAAACGAGCAGTACTTC
CDR3aa: CSAMRERNEQYF

abundance: .
j_gene: TRBJ1-5
v_gene: TRBV12-3/TRBV12-4
len: 13
d_gene: TRBD1
CDR3nt: TGTGCCAGCAGACAGGGGGAATTCCAGCCCCAGCATTTT
CDR3aa: CASRQGEFQPQHF

abundance: many
j_gene: TRBJ2-2
v_gene: TRBV10-2
len: 15
d_gene: TRBD2
CDR3nt: TGCGCCATAGCTGGGTCGGCTAGCGGGACCGGGGAGCTGTTTTTT
CDR3aa: CAIAGSASGTGELFF

abundance: many
j_gene: TRBJ2-7
v_gene: TRBV28
len: 18
d_gene: TRBD2
CDR3nt: TGTGCCAGCAGTTTCACCCTAGACCTAGCGGGTGTCTCCTACGAGCAGTACTTC
CDR3aa: CASSFTLDLAGVSYEQYF

abundance: many
j_gene: TRBJ2-7
v_gene: TRBV20-1
len: 18
d_gene: .
CDR3nt: TGCAGTGCTAGAGATCTCGGGCCCGGGGCGGGCGGTCCCTACGAGCAGTACTTC
CDR3aa: CSARDLGPGAGGPYEQYF

abundance: few
j_gene: TRBJ2-5
v_gene: TRBV6-1
len: 14
d_gene: .
CDR3nt: TGTGCCAGCAGCCCCTACTCGGCCAAAGAGACCCAGTACTTC
CDR3aa: CASSPYSAKETQYF

abundance: .
j_gene: TRBJ1-6
v_gene: TRBV3-1
len: 16
d_gene: TRBD1
CDR3nt: TGTGCCAGCAGCCAAGACAACAGGGGATCGGATTCACCCCTCCACTTT
CDR3aa: CASSQDNRGSDSPLHF

abundance: many
j_gene: TRBJ1-5
v_gene: TRBV5-5
len: 14
d_gene: .
CDR3nt: TGTGCCAGCAGCTCCCGGGACGACAATCAGCCCCAGCATTTT
CDR3aa: CASSSRDDNQPQHF

abundance: .
j_gene: TRBJ2-7
v_gene: TRBV19
len: 17
d_gene: TRBD2
CDR3nt: TGTGCCAGTAGTATCGAAACGACTAGCGGGGTCTCCTACGAGCAGTACTTC
CDR3aa: CASSIETTSGVSYEQYF

abundance: .
j_gene: TRBJ1-2
v_gene: TRBV12-3/TRBV12-4
len: 12
d_gene: .
CDR3nt: TGTGCCAGCAGTACCATGTTAGGCGGCTACACCTTC
CDR3aa: CASSTMLGGYTF

abundance: many
j_gene: TRBJ1-1
v_gene: TRBV5-6
len: 16
d_gene: TRBD1
CDR3nt: TGTGCCAGCAGCCTCAGGACAGGGGGCTGGAACACTGAAGCTTTCTTT
CDR3aa: CASSLRTGGWNTEAFF

abundance: many
j_gene: TRBJ2-7
v_gene: TRBV12-3/TRBV12-4
len: 22
d_gene: .
CDR3nt: TGTGCCAGCAGTTTAGGAGCGATCATGGGTGGGACACTGTTAGGGGAGACCTACGAGCAGTACTTC
CDR3aa: CASSLGAIMGGTLLGETYEQYF

abundance: many
j_gene: TRBJ1-1
v_gene: TRBV29-1
len: 13
d_gene: .
CDR3nt: TGCAGCGTTGAAGCGCTCGCGGAGATAGAAGCTTTCTTT
CDR3aa: CSVEALAEIEAFF

abundance: many
j_gene: TRBJ2-7
v_gene: TRBV6-5
len: 16
d_gene: .
CDR3nt: TGTGCCAGCAGGCTGTCCCGGGACACCGGCTCCTACGAGCAGTACTTC
CDR3aa: CASRLSRDTGSYEQYF

abundance: .
j_gene: TRBJ1-3
v_gene: TRBV7-9
len: 15
d_gene: .
CDR3nt: TGTGCCAGCAGCCAGGACATCCAACTTGGAAACACCATATATTTT
CDR3aa: CASSQDIQLGNTIYF

abundance: .
j_gene: TRBJ1-3
v_gene: TRBV11-1
len: 16
d_gene: .
CDR3nt: TGTGCCAGCAGCTTGGGTCATGGGATACCTGGAAACACCATATATTTT
CDR3aa: CASSLGHGIPGNTIYF

abundance: many
j_gene: TRBJ2-7
v_gene: TRBV7-9
len: 14
d_gene: .
CDR3nt: TGTGCCAGCAGCCGTGACGGGACTTCCCTCGAGCAGTACTTC
CDR3aa: CASSRDGTSLEQYF

abundance: many
j_gene: TRBJ1-5
v_gene: TRBV10-3
len: 16
d_gene: .
CDR3nt: TGTGCCATCAGTGAGTCATTAGGGGCTAGCAATCAGCCCCAGCATTTT
CDR3aa: CAISESLGASNQPQHF

abundance: many
j_gene: TRBJ2-2
v_gene: TRBV12-3/TRBV12-4
len: 18
d_gene: TRBD2
CDR3nt: TGTGCCAGCAGCAGCGGGTTTGCGGGAGGGCCGCGGACCGGGGAGCTGTTTTTT
CDR3aa: CASSSGFAGGPRTGELFF

abundance: many
j_gene: TRBJ1-5
v_gene: TRBV28
len: 14
d_gene: .
CDR3nt: TGTGCCAGCGTCAACAGGGTCCAAAATCAGCCCCAGCATTTT
CDR3aa: CASVNRVQNQPQHF